What follows are 4 T cell receptor beta chains derived from one specimen sequenced in a study of identical twins. TCRdb independently ran MiXCR on the 5' RACE reads; one entry per CDR3 protein. The repertoire consists of about 520,000 distinct CDR3 sequences, with 20% to 25% occurring once and the leading ten covering about 0.91%. In addition, the sample was reused for a study of T cells expressing NK-cell markers.

What was sequenced was CD4+ T cells sorted from blood. The receptors were gathered from a woman aged 18-29 years in good health.

This clonotype was observed a handful of times. The chain has TRBV7-6 and TRBJ2-3; the match to TRBD2 covers 9 bases. CDR3 length equals 18 residues. The J segment lost 0 bases and the V segment lost 1 base, leaving 8 bases of the junction unmatched. In germline, CDR1 is SGHVS, CDR2 FNYEAQ. CDR3 in amino acids: CASSLVVAGASSTDTQYF. In DNA, the CDR3 is TGTGCCAGCAGCTTAGTGGTAGCGGGGGCCTCTAGCACAGATACGCAGTATTTT.

V usage is TRBV6-5 and J usage is TRBJ2-6; no definite D call. The length of the CDR3 is 16 residues. CDR1 and CDR2 (germline): MNHEY, SVGAGI. Trimming removed 4 bases at V and 0 bases at J, with 10 bases between. The CDR3 spells CASSWTSVSGANVLTF. For the CDR3, the DNA is TGTGCCAGCAGTTGGACCTCTGTCTCTGGGGCCAACGTCCTGACTTTC.

This clonotype was seen a few times. The chain combines TRBV28 with TRBJ1-2; 10 bases fit TRBD1. V gave up 6 bases and J gave up 4 bases; unmatched junction bases: 5. From germline, CDR1 is MDHEN and CDR2 SYDVKM. CDR3 length equals 14 residues. CDR3 nucleotides: TGTGCCAGCAGGGGGACAGGGGAGAGCTATGGCTACACCTTC. Residues: CASRGTGESYGYTF.

The CDR3 is CAISAGASPDNEQFF. In DNA form, the CDR3 reads TGTGCCATCAGTGCCGGTGCTAGCCCAGACAATGAGCAGTTCTTC. The chain couples TRBV10-3 to TRBJ2-1, with TRBD2 as a possible D gene (5 bases). V was clipped by 4 bases and J by 5 bases, with 15 bases between them. Germline loops: CDR1 ENHRY, CDR2 SYGVKD. CDR3 size: 15 residues.